These 28 T cell receptor beta chains came from one sample sequenced in a study of blood T cell repertoires in COVID-19. TCRdb keeps only in-frame clones here, not all; method: immunoSEQ multiplex PCR. The repertoire has approximately 460,000 clones, roughly 89% of them found once; the top ten carry approximately 0.9%. The sequencing input was peripheral blood. These TCRs come from a man in his late teens or twenties with COVID-19, enrolled during active disease.

The rearrangement uses TRBV10-2 and TRBJ2-7, with TRBD2 identical over 9 bases. The germline gives CDR1 WSHSY, CDR2 SAAADI. V lost 7 bases and J lost 5; bases outside the gene matches: 3. The CDR3 runs 12 residues. CDR3: CASKTSGHEQYF. The DNA for the CDR3 is TGCGCCAGCAAAACTAGCGGGCACGAGCAGTACTTC.

This clone showed up just once. The chain joins TRBV4-1 to TRBJ2-2; TRBD2 matches 7 bases. The CDR3 extends over 17 amino acids. Germline assignment: CDR1 MGHRA and CDR2 YSYEKL. With 4 bases clipped from V and 2 bases from J, the junction kept 10 bases outside the gene matches. As DNA, the CDR3 is TGCGCCAGCAGCCGATCAATAGCGGGCCTAAACACCGGGGAGCTGTTTTTT. Residues: CASSRSIAGLNTGELFF.

The chain combines TRBV7-2 with TRBJ2-2, with D perhaps matching TRBD2 (6 bases). The CDR3 contains 15 residues. Trimming shortened V by 3 bases and J by 0 bases, and 8 bases separated the two germline ends. Germline CDR1 SGHTA, CDR2 FQGNSA. The CDR3 DNA reads TGTGCCAGCAGCTTGGACTACGCGAACACCGGGGAGCTGTTTTTT. Encoded protein: CASSLDYANTGELFF.

V and J are TRBV10-3 and TRBJ1-1, with TRBD1 as a possible D gene (6 bases). CDR3 length: 13 amino acids. V was shortened by 3 bases and J by 1 base, with 6 bases between the two germline ends. In germline, CDR1 is ENHRY, CDR2 SYGVKD. The CDR3: CAISDRGNTEAFF. As DNA, the CDR3 is TGTGCCATCAGTGACAGGGGGAACACTGAAGCTTTCTTT.

The chain is built from TRBV19 and TRBJ2-4; possible D gene TRBD2, 6 bases. The CDR3 loop spans 14 amino acids. V was shortened by 4 bases and J by 0 bases, with 7 bases between the two germline ends. The germline V gene has CDR1 LNHDA and CDR2 SQIVND (reference sequence). The CDR3 loop is CASSTGLAKNIQYF. CDR3 in DNA: TGTGCCAGTAGTACGGGACTAGCCAAAAACATTCAGTACTTC.

The rearrangement links TRBV9 to TRBJ2-3; 11 bases align to TRBD2. Germline V gene lookup returns CDR1 SGDLS and CDR2 YYNGEE. With V trimmed by 0 bases and J by 1 base, 1 base remained unmatched. CDR3 length equals 16 residues. CDR3 loop: CASSVELAGGTDTQYF. In nucleotides, the CDR3 is TGTGCCAGCAGCGTAGAACTAGCGGGGGGCACAGATACGCAGTATTTT.

The chain combines TRBV4-1 with TRBJ2-7; 10 nucleotides match TRBD2. Trimming cost V 1 base and J 4 bases; bases outside gene matches: 4. The CDR3 runs to 15 residues. Germline CDR1 MGHRA, CDR2 YSYEKL. The CDR3 sequence: CASSQVGTSEYEQYF. Here the CDR3 DNA reads TGCGCCAGCAGCCAAGTCGGGACTAGCGAGTACGAGCAGTACTTC.

This clone was observed a single time. The chain employs TRBV5-4 and TRBJ1-3, with a tentative D call TRBD1 (6 bases). Trimming removed 3 bases at V and 1 base at J, with 11 bases between. The CDR3 totals 15 residues. CDR1 is SGHNT, CDR2 YYREEE, per germline (reference sequence). CDR3 DNA sequence: TGTGCCAGCAGCTGGGGGGGGCCTTCTGGAAACACCATATATTTT. It is translated as CASSWGGPSGNTIYF. The complete variable domain, with remaining parts taken from reference TRBV5-4 and TRBJ1-3, reads ETGVTQSPTHLIKTRGQQVTLRCSSQSGHNTVSWYQQALGQGPQFIFQYYREEENGRGNFPPRFSGLQFPNYSSELNVNALELDDSALYLCASSWGGPSGNTIYFGEGSWLTVV.

This chain connects TRBV11-3 to TRBJ2-2; 10 nucleotides agree with TRBD2. The CDR3 consists of 18 residues. The germline V gene has CDR1 SGHNT and CDR2 YENEEA. The V gene end was trimmed by 5 bases and the J gene end by 6 bases; junction bases not matched to a gene: 15. CDR3 coding DNA: TGTGCCAGCAGCCAAACCGGAGCGGGAGGGCTCGAATCCGGGGAGCTGTTTTTT. Protein: CASSQTGAGGLESGELFF.

The rearrangement joins TRBV2 to TRBJ2-2; D is unresolved. The CDR3 extends over 12 amino acids. V lost 10 bases, J lost 6 bases, and 12 bases lay in between. Germline V gene lookup returns CDR1 SNHLY and CDR2 FYNNEI. CDR3 protein: CATQSPAGELFF. The CDR3 nucleotides are TGTGCCACCCAAAGCCCCGCCGGGGAGCTGTTTTTT. The entire variable domain, with the rest obtained from reference TRBV2 and TRBJ2-2, is as follows: EPEVTQTPSHQVTQMGQEVILRCVPISNHLYFYWYRQILGQKVEFLVSFYNNEISEKSEIFDDQFSVERPDGSNFTLKIRSTKLEDSAMYFCATQSPAGELFFGEGSRLTVL.

The CDR3 sequence: CASSQVARGFYNEQFF. The CDR3, as DNA: TGTGCCAGCAGCCAAGTGGCCAGAGGATTTTACAATGAGCAGTTCTTC. V gene TRBV14 combines with J gene TRBJ2-1, with D uncertain. Between the trimmed V and J ends, which lost 1 base and 4 bases, there was a span of 14 bases. The CDR3 covers 16 residues. CDR1 and CDR2 from the germline V gene are SGHDN and FVKESK.

The V gene is TRBV9, the J gene TRBJ2-6; maybe TRBD2 (5 bases). The CDR3 length is 15 residues. Trimming cost V 0 bases and J 3 bases, with 7 bases left between them. Germline assignment: CDR1 SGDLS and CDR2 YYNGEE. CDR3 region: CASSVGGSGANVLTF. CDR3 in DNA: TGTGCCAGCAGCGTAGGTGGGAGTGGGGCCAACGTCCTGACTTTC.

This clone was picked up many times. This specimen includes other DNA sequences encoding the same CDR3. The chain uses TRBV11-2 and TRBJ2-2; D ambiguous. The ends were cut back, 3 bases at V and 2 bases at J, with 4 bases in the middle. The CDR3 is 13 residues long. Per the germline V gene, CDR1 is SGHAT and CDR2 is FQNNGV. CDR3 in amino acids: CASSFVNTGELFF. The CDR3 DNA follows: TGTGCCAGCAGCTTCGTAAACACCGGGGAGCTGTTTTTT.

V usage is TRBV15 and J usage is TRBJ2-5; D is ambiguous. The CDR3 totals 12 residues. Germline CDR1 and CDR2: LNHNV and YYDKDF (reference sequence). The V and J ends lost 4 bases and 4 bases respectively, with 7 bases between them. The chain's CDR3 is CATSKPGETQYF. DNA of the CDR3: TGTGCCACCAGCAAGCCGGGAGAGACCCAGTACTTC.

This chain links TRBV19 with TRBJ2-3, with D possibly TRBD2 on 5 matching bases. The CDR3 spans 16 residues. V was shortened by 0 bases and J by 2 bases, with 12 bases between the two germline ends. Germline CDR1 and CDR2: LNHDA and SQIVND (reference sequence). Here the CDR3 DNA reads TGTGCCAGTAGTATAGATCGGACGGGATACACAGATACGCAGTATTTT. Its translation is CASSIDRTGYTDTQYF.

The chain combines TRBV27 with TRBJ2-7; 9 nucleotides align to TRBD1. Germline CDR1 MNHEY, CDR2 SMNVEV (reference sequence). This CDR3 spans 14 amino acids. J lost 4 bases, V lost 4 bases, and 5 bases had no gene match. The CDR3 nucleotides are TGTGCCAGCAGTTGGGGACAGGGTGGATACGAGCAGTACTTC. Amino acid sequence: CASSWGQGGYEQYF.

This chain connects TRBV19 to TRBJ1-1, with TRBD1 as a possible D gene (5 bases). CDR3 length: 14 amino acids. Trimming left V 1 base short and J 6 bases short, with 12 bases between. Germline CDR1 LNHDA, CDR2 SQIVND (reference sequence). The DNA of the CDR3 is TGTGCCAGTAGTATAGTCAGGGTCGCGGCTGAAGCTTTCTTT. Protein product: CASSIVRVAAEAFF.

The sample holds one count of this clone. This chain connects TRBV19 to TRBJ2-5; TRBD2 agrees at 14 bases. Germline trimming cut 4 bases from V and 13 bases from J; bases unmatched to any gene: 8. The CDR3 covers 14 residues. Germline V gene data show CDR1 as LNHDA and CDR2 as SQIVND (reference sequence). The CDR3 loop is CASSKPGLAGEMYF. Here the CDR3 DNA reads TGTGCCAGTAGTAAACCGGGACTAGCGGGAGAAATGTACTTC.

The V and J genes are TRBV27 and TRBJ1-1, with D maybe TRBD1 (5 bases). The CDR3 loop spans 15 amino acids. Trimming stripped 3 bases from V and 3 bases from J, with 14 bases between. Germline lookup yields CDR1 MNHEY and CDR2 SMNVEV (reference sequence). The CDR3 sequence is CASSFRRDAYTEAFF. CDR3 DNA sequence: TGTGCCAGCAGTTTTAGGCGGGACGCTTACACTGAAGCTTTCTTT.

The V and J genes are TRBV15 and TRBJ2-3; D might be TRBD2 (6 bases). The V and J ends lost 8 bases and 2 bases respectively, with 17 bases between them. The CDR3 has 15 amino acids. Germline values: CDR1 LNHNV, CDR2 YYDKDF (reference sequence). The CDR3 loop reads CATSGPGGITDTQYF. CDR3 nucleotide sequence: TGTGCCACCTCCGGGCCGGGCGGGATCACAGATACGCAGTATTTT.

This clone was seen more than once but under ten times. The V call is TRBV28, the J call TRBJ1-3, with D maybe TRBD1 (5 bases). There are 14 residues in the CDR3. V was pared by 7 bases and J by 7 bases, with 17 bases between. CDR1 and CDR2 from the germline V gene are MDHEN and SYDVKM. CDR3 nucleotides: TGTGCCAGCACGACCGGCGGGGACGGGAACACCATATATTTT. This gives the protein CASTTGGDGNTIYF.

The CDR3 here is CASSLQTGYSEAFF. As DNA, the CDR3 is TGTGCCAGCAGTTTACAAACAGGGTACTCTGAAGCTTTCTTT. V gene TRBV6-5 combines with J gene TRBJ1-1; maybe TRBD1 (6 bases). Germline assignment: CDR1 MNHEY and CDR2 SVGAGI. CDR3 size: 14 residues. Between the trimmed V and J ends, which lost 4 bases and 6 bases, there was a span of 15 bases.

The chain carries TRBV2 and TRBJ1-1; no definite D call. Germline V gives CDR1 SNHLY, CDR2 FYNNEI. V was shortened by 0 bases and J by 6 bases, with 14 bases between the two germline ends. The CDR3 spans 15 residues. The CDR3 coding sequence is TGTGCCAGCAGTGAAGCTGCGGCAGCCGTTTCTGAAGCTTTCTTT. Amino acid sequence: CASSEAAAAVSEAFF.

The chain combines TRBV11-2 with TRBJ2-1; 7 positions match TRBD1. There are 14 residues in the CDR3. V lost 6 bases to trimming and J lost 8 bases; unmatched junction nucleotides: 10. Per germline, CDR1 SGHAT and CDR2 FQNNGV. CDR3 amino acids: CASSPGQVNHEQFF. In DNA, the CDR3 is TGTGCCAGCAGTCCCGGACAGGTAAACCATGAGCAGTTCTTC.

The rearrangement uses TRBV28 and TRBJ2-7, with 10 bases aligning to TRBD2. There are 14 residues in the CDR3. Germline values: CDR1 MDHEN, CDR2 SYDVKM. Trimming took 5 bases from V and 6 from J; bases not matched to a gene: 7. The CDR3 reads CASSLLAGVIEQYF. CDR3 bases: TGTGCCAGCAGTCTTCTAGCGGGAGTGATCGAGCAGTACTTC.

The chain has TRBV3-1 (or the pseudogene TRBV3-2) and TRBJ2-3, with 8 bases aligning to TRBD2. CDR3 length: 15 amino acids. CDR1 is LGHDT, CDR2 YNNKEL, per germline (reference sequence). Trimming took 6 bases from V and 1 from J; bases not matched to a gene: 6. CDR3 protein: CASSRLAGRTDTQYF. The CDR3 nucleotides read TGTGCCAGCAGTCGCTTAGCGGGGCGCACAGATACGCAGTATTTT.

This chain uses TRBV7-2 with TRBJ2-7, with D possibly matching TRBD2 (6 bases). The CDR3 extends over 13 amino acids. CDR1 is SGHTA and CDR2 is FQGNSA in the germline V gene. With 8 bases removed from V and 2 bases from J, the gap between germline ends came to 13 bases. The CDR3 region is CASGTGLAYEQYF. In nucleotides, the CDR3 is TGTGCCAGCGGAACGGGACTCGCCTACGAGCAGTACTTC.

V gene TRBV7-9 combines with J gene TRBJ1-6, with 11 nucleotides matching TRBD1. With V trimmed by 6 bases and J by 9 bases, 7 bases remained unmatched. Germline-derived CDR1 and CDR2 are SEHNR and FQNEAQ (reference sequence). CDR3 length: 15 amino acids. The CDR3 loop is CASRPDRGHISPLHF. CDR3 bases: TGTGCCAGCAGACCGGACAGGGGGCATATTTCACCCCTCCACTTT. Together with reference TRBV7-9 and TRBJ1-6, the CDR3 gives the full variable domain: DTGVSQNPRHKITKRGQNVTFRCDPISEHNRLYWYRQTLGQGPEFLTYFQNEAQLEKSRLLSDRFSAERPKGSFSTLEIQRTEQGDSAMYLCASRPDRGHISPLHFGNGTRLTVT.